This entry concerns a single T cell receptor (beta chain). Libraries were prepared by immunoSEQ multiplex PCR; TCRdb keeps only in-frame clonotypes and omits some of them. The sample has more than 150,000 clones, 88% seen once. This sample was taken from a study of cytomegalovirus exposure and HLA in healthy donors. The CDR3 sequence is 15 residues long. The germline V gene encodes CDR1 SGHRS and CDR2 YFSETQ. The V and J ends lost 1 base and 0 bases respectively, with 10 bases between them. The chain links TRBV5-1 to TRBJ1-1, with unresolved D. What was sequenced was PBMCs. This sequence was found in a man younger than 35 in good health and CMV-seronegative. The CDR3 reads CASSLSQAMNTEAFF. The CDR3 DNA sequence: TGCGCCAGCAGCTTGTCTCAGGCGATGAACACTGAAGCTTTCTTT. Together with reference TRBV5-1 and TRBJ1-1, the CDR3 gives the full variable domain: KAGVTQTPRYLIKTRGQQVTLSCSPISGHRSVSWYQQTPGQGLQFLFEYFSETQRNKGNFPGRFSGRQFSNSRSEMNVSTLELGDSALYLCASSLSQAMNTEAFFGQGTRLTVV.